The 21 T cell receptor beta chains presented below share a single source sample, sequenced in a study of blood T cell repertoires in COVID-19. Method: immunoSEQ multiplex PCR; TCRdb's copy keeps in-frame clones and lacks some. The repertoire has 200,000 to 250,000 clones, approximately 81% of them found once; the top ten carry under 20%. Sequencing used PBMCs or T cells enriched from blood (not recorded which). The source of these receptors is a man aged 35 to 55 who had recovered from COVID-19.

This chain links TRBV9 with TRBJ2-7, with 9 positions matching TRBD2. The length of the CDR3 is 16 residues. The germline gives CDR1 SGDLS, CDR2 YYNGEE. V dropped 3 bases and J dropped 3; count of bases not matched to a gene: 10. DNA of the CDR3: TGTGCCAGCAGCGCGGGGGGCGGGAGGGCCCACTACGAGCAGTACTTC. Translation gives CASSAGGGRAHYEQYF.

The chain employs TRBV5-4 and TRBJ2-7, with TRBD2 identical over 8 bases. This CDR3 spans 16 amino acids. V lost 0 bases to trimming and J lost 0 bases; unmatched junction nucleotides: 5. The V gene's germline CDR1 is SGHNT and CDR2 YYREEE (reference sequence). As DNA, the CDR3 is TGTGCCAGCAGCTTGGGGGTCGGACTAGCCTCCTACGAGCAGTACTTC. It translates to CASSLGVGLASYEQYF.

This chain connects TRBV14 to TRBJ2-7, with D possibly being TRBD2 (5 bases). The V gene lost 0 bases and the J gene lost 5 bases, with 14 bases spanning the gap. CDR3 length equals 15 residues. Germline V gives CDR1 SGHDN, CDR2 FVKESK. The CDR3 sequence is CASSQDRTPGDEQYF. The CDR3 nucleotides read TGTGCCAGCAGCCAAGATCGGACTCCTGGGGACGAGCAGTACTTC.

CDR3 nucleotide sequence: TGTGCCACCAGTGATTCCAAATCTCTGGGACAGGGGAGGTGGTGGTTCGGGGAGCTGTTTTTT. Its protein is CATSDSKSLGQGRWWFGELFF. The gene calls are TRBV24-1 and TRBJ2-2; 10 bases agree with TRBD1. Germline V gene sequence: CDR1 KGHDR, CDR2 SFDVKD. The CDR3 is 21 amino acids. The ends lost 2 bases at V and 7 bases at J; junction bases unmatched: 21.

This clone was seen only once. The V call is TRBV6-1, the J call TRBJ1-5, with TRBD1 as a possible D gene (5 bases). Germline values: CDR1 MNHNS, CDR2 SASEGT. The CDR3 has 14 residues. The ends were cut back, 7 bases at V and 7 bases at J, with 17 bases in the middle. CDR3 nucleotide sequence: TGTGCCAGCACCATGGGGCAGGGCTGGCAGCCCCAGCATTTT. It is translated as CASTMGQGWQPQHF.

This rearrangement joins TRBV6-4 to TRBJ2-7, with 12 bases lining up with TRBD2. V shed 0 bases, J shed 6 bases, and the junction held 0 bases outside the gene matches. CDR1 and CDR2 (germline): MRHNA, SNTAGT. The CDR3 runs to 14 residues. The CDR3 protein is CASSDSTSGSEQYF. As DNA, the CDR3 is TGTGCCAGCAGTGACTCGACTAGCGGGAGCGAGCAGTACTTC.

The CDR3 protein is CASSSNFYGYTF. The DNA for the CDR3 is TGTGCCAGCAGTAGCAACTTCTATGGCTACACCTTC. The chain uses TRBV6-5 and TRBJ1-2; D is ambiguous. CDR1 MNHEY and CDR2 SVGAGI come from the germline V gene. Trimming took off 5 bases at V and 4 bases at J, with 8 bases between the two ends. The CDR3 consists of 12 residues.

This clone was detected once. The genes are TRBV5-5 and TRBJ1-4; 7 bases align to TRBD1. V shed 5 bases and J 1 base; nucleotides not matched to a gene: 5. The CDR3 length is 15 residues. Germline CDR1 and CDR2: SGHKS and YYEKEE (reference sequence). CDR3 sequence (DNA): TGTGCCAGCAGACGGAGACAGGGAACTAATGAAAAACTGTTTTTT. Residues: CASRRRQGTNEKLFF.

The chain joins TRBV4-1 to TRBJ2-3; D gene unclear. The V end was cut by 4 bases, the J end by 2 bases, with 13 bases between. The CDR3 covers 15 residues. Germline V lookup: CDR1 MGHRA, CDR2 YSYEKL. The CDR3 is CASSLEAPVTDTQYF. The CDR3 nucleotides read TGCGCCAGCAGCCTCGAAGCGCCCGTCACAGATACGCAGTATTTT.

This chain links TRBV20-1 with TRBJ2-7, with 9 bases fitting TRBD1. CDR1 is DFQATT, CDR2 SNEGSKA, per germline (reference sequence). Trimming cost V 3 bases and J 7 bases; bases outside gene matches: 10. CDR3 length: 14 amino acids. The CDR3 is CSASTTTGGREQYF. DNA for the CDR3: TGCAGTGCTAGTACAACTACAGGGGGCAGGGAGCAGTACTTC.

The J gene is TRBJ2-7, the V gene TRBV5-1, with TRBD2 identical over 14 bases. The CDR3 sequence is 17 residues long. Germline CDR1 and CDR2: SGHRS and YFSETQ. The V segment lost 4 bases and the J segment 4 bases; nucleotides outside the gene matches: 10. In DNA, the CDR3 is TGCGCCAGCAGCGCCGAGGGACTAGCGGGGGTATCATACGAGCAGTACTTC. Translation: CASSAEGLAGVSYEQYF.

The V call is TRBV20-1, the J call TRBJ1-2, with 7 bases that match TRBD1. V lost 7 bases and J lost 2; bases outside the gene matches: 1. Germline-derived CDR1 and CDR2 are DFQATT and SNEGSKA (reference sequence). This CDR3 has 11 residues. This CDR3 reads CSGQGNYGYTF. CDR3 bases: TGCAGTGGACAGGGAAACTATGGCTACACCTTC.

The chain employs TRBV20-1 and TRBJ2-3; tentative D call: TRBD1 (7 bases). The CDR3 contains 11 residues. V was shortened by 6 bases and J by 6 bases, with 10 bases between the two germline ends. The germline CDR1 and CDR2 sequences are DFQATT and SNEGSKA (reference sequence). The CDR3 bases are TGCAGTGCGCCAGGGGGGGATACGCAGTATTTT. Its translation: CSAPGGDTQYF.

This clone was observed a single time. CDR3 nucleotide sequence: TGCGCCAGCAGCTTTCTGGCGGGAGAGAGGAATACGCAGTATTTT. This translates into CASSFLAGERNTQYF. The V gene is TRBV5-1, the J gene TRBJ2-3; 7 nucleotides match TRBD2. CDR1 is SGHRS, CDR2 YFSETQ, per germline. With V trimmed by 2 bases and J by 7 bases, 10 bases remained unmatched. CDR3 size: 15 residues.

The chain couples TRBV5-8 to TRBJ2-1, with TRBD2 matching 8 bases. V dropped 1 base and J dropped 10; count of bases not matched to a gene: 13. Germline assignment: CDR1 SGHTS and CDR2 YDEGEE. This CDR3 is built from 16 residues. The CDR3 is CASSLLETSARVEQFF. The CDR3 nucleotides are TGTGCCAGCAGCTTGTTAGAGACTAGCGCCCGTGTAGAGCAGTTCTTC.

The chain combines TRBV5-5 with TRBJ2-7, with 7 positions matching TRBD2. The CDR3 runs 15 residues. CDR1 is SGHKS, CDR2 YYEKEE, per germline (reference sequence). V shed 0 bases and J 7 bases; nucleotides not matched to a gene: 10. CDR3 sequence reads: CASSLGAGAYQEQYF. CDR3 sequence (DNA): TGTGCCAGCAGCTTGGGGGCGGGAGCCTATCAGGAGCAGTACTTC.

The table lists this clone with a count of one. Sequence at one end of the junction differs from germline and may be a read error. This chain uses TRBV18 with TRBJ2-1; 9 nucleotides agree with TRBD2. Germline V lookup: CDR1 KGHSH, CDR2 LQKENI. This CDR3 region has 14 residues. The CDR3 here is CATSPSGRSGEQFF. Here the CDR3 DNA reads TGTGCCACCTCACCAAGCGGGAGGAGCGGTGAGCAGTTCTTC.

CDR3 nucleotide sequence: TGTGCCAGCAGTGAGAATAGAGACAATGAGCAGTTCTTC. Translation: CASSENRDNEQFF. The chain recombines TRBV2 with TRBJ2-1, with D hard to call. Germline CDR1 is SNHLY and CDR2 is FYNNEI. V was trimmed by 3 bases and J by 5 bases, leaving 8 bases between them. This CDR3 has 13 amino acids.

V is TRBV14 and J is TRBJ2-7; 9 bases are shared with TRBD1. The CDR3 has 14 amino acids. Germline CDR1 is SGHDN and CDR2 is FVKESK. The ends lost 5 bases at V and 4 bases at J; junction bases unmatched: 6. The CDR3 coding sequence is TGTGCCAGCAGCTGGGGACAGGGAAATTACGAGCAGTACTTC. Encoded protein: CASSWGQGNYEQYF.

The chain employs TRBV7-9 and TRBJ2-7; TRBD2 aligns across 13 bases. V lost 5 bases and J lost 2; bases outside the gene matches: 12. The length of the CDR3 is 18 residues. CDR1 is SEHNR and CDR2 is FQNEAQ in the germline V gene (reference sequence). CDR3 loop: CASSPWTSGSPSPYEQYF. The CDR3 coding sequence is TGTGCCAGCAGCCCTTGGACTAGCGGGAGTCCCAGCCCCTACGAGCAGTACTTC.

CDR3 sequence: CASSGRDRSRGGNTGELFF. For the CDR3, the DNA is TGTGCCAGCAGTGGCCGGGACAGATCCCGGGGAGGGAACACCGGGGAGCTGTTTTTT. The chain employs TRBV27 and TRBJ2-2; TRBD1 might be the D (7 bases). Germline V gene data show CDR1 as MNHEY and CDR2 as SMNVEV (reference sequence). The CDR3 contains 19 residues. V was clipped by 5 bases and J by 1 base, with 23 bases between them.